Listed here are 9 T cell receptor beta chains from one sample, sequenced in a study of T cells after posttransplantation cyclophosphamide. Clones were sequenced by immunoSEQ multiplex PCR, and TCRdb holds only the in-frame ones, with some missing. Of tens of thousands of clones listed, 73% are singletons. The sequenced material came from memory CD4+ T cells sorted from PBMCs. The receptor set was obtained from a woman aged 55-69 years in good health, CMV-negative, and a related stem cell transplant donor.

The rearrangement uses TRBV6-1 and TRBJ2-7, with D possibly matching TRBD2 (5 bases). Germline CDR1 is MNHNS and CDR2 is SASEGT. This CDR3 spans 13 amino acids. With 2 bases removed from V and 5 bases from J, the gap between germline ends came to 10 bases. CDR3: CASSETHGNEQYF. In DNA, the CDR3 is TGTGCCAGCAGTGAAACGCACGGGAACGAGCAGTACTTC.

The chain carries TRBV30 and TRBJ1-2; D call uncertain. Germline values: CDR1 GTSNPN, CDR2 SVGIG (reference sequence). The CDR3 is made up of 13 amino acids. Trimming stripped 2 bases from V and 6 bases from J, with 13 bases between. CDR3 residues: CAWSFDMSNGYTF. DNA for the CDR3: TGTGCCTGGAGTTTTGACATGAGTAATGGCTACACCTTC. Drawing the rest from reference TRBV30 and TRBJ1-2, the complete variable domain is SQTIHQWPATLVQPVGSPLSLECTVEGTSNPNLYWYRQAAGRGLQLLFYSVGIGQISSEVPQNLSASRPQDRQFILSSKKLLLSDSGFYLCAWSFDMSNGYTFGSGTRLTVV.

The CDR3 here is CASSSGDREISEQYF. The CDR3, as DNA: TGTGCCAGCAGCTCCGGGGACAGGGAGATAAGCGAGCAGTACTTC. The genes are TRBV5-4 and TRBJ2-5; 9 positions match TRBD1. The end of the DNA fits TRBJ2-7 better, so the J call may be wrong. In germline, CDR1 is SGHNT, CDR2 YYREEE (reference sequence). This CDR3 is built from 15 residues.

CDR3 bases: TGTGCCAGCAGCTTGCGGGGGACAGGGCAATCCGGATATGGCTACACCTTC. Protein sequence: CASSLRGTGQSGYGYTF. This chain joins TRBV5-6 and TRBJ1-2; 9 bases agree with TRBD1. The length of the CDR3 is 17 residues. The germline gives CDR1 SGHDT, CDR2 YYEEEE. The trim removed 1 base at V and 5 bases at J, leaving 12 bases unmatched.

This clone appeared a few times. V and J are TRBV7-9 and TRBJ1-1; D possibly corresponds to TRBD1 (5 bases). The germline V gene encodes CDR1 SEHNR and CDR2 FQNEAQ (reference sequence). V lost 5 bases, J lost 6 bases, and 13 bases lay in between. This CDR3 has 13 residues. CDR3 loop: CASSPGKGAEAFF. In DNA, the CDR3 is TGTGCCAGCAGCCCTGGGAAAGGGGCTGAAGCTTTCTTT.

This chain links TRBV15 with TRBJ2-3, with TRBD1 matching over 9 bases. V trimming: 1 base; J trimming: 4 bases; junction bases outside the gene matches: 6. The length of the CDR3 is 16 residues. Germline lookup yields CDR1 LNHNV and CDR2 YYDKDF (reference sequence). CDR3 DNA sequence: TGTGCCACCAGCAGAGGGGACAGGGCTGAAGCAGATACGCAGTATTTT. It translates to CATSRGDRAEADTQYF.

This chain connects TRBV7-2 to TRBJ2-3; 7 bases match TRBD2. The germline gives CDR1 SGHTA, CDR2 FQGNSA. The CDR3 runs to 14 residues. The junction had 7 bases not matched to a gene; V was cut back by 4 bases and J by 6 bases. The DNA of the CDR3 is TGTGCCAGCAGCTCCGGGAGGCCCCCCGATACGCAGTATTTT. Residues: CASSSGRPPDTQYF.

The chain links TRBV4-3 to TRBJ1-2, with D perhaps TRBD1 (6 bases). Germline V gene data show CDR1 as LGHNA and CDR2 as YSLEER. The V end was cut by 1 base, the J end by 6 bases, with 15 bases between. There are 15 residues in the CDR3. The CDR3 loop reads CASSQVGAGVDGYTF. DNA for the CDR3: TGCGCCAGCAGCCAAGTGGGGGCGGGAGTAGATGGCTACACCTTC.

The chain couples TRBV9 to TRBJ1-4; a possible D gene is TRBD1 (6 bases). The CDR3 covers 15 residues. Trimming pared 0 bases from V and 0 bases from J, leaving 6 bases between. Germline CDR1 is SGDLS and CDR2 is YYNGEE. The CDR3 sequence: CASSVGTATNEKLFF. CDR3 bases: TGTGCCAGCAGCGTAGGGACAGCAACTAATGAAAAACTGTTTTTT.